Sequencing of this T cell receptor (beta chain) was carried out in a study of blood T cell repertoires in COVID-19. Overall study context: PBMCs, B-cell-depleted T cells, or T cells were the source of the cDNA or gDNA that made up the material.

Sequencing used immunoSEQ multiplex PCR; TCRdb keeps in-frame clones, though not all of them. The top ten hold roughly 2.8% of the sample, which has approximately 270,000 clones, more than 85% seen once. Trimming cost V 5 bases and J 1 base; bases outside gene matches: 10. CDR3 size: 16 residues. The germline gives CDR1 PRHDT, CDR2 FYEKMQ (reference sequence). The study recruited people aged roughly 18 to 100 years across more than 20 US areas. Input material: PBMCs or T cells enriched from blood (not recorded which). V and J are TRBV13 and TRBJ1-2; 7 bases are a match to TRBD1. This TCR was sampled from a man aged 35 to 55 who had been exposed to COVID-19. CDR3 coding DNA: TGTGCCAGCAGCGGAACCGGGACAGAAGATAACTATGGCTACACCTTC. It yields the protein CASSGTGTEDNYGYTF.